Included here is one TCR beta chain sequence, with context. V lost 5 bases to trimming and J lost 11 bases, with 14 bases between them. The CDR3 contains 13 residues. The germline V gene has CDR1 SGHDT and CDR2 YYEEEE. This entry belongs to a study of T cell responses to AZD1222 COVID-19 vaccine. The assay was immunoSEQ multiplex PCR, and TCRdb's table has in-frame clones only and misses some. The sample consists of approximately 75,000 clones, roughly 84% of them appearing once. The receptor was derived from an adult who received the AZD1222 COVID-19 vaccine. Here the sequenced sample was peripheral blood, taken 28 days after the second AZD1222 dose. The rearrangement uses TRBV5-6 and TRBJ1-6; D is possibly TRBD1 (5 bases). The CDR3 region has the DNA TGTGCCAGCAGTTTCCGGGGACCACCACCCCTCCACTTT. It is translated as CASSFRGPPPLHF.